Listed here is a single T cell receptor beta chain. Its antigen is unidentified. The CDR3 runs to 14 residues. Trimming took 0 bases from V and 7 from J, leaving 12 bases between them. Looked up from germline, CDR1 is LGHNA and CDR2 is YSLEER. Repertoires were generated with immunoSEQ multiplex PCR, while TCRdb's copy carries only in-frame clones and drops some. The sample holds 210,000 or so clones, about 93% seen once. The data originate from a study of T cell responses to AZD1222 COVID-19 vaccine. General study points: Nearly half of spike-specific TCRs reportedly target unmutated variant regions. Repertoires in all cases were sampled only once the peak T cell response had passed. The donor group comprised mostly white British people and more females; the analysis possibly underestimated clonal diversity.

Here the sequenced sample was peripheral blood, taken on day 0 of MenACWY control vaccination. This clonotype was sampled from an adult in good health. This rearrangement joins TRBV4-3 to TRBJ1-2; D not certain. The CDR3 protein is CASSQDPPGSGYTF. The CDR3, as DNA: TGCGCCAGCAGCCAAGATCCCCCTGGAAGTGGCTACACCTTC.